This entry concerns a single TCR beta chain. The sample originates from a study of control samples from healthy donors and cancer patients. Clones were sequenced by immunoSEQ multiplex PCR, and TCRdb holds only the in-frame ones, with some missing. The table has some 76,000 clones, 75% to 90% seen once. The CDR3 runs 15 residues. CDR1 is MNHEY, CDR2 SMNVEV, per germline (reference sequence). V gave up 6 bases and J gave up 1 base, with 14 bases separating them. The TCR originated in a woman aged 45-65 years with colorectal cancer. Sequenced: PBMCs. This rearrangement joins TRBV27 to TRBJ2-3; D possibly matches TRBD1 or TRBD2 (5 bases each). For the CDR3, the DNA is TGTGCCAGCAGAAGCGGTGAGGGGCGCACAGATACGCAGTATTTT. Translating it yields CASRSGEGRTDTQYF.